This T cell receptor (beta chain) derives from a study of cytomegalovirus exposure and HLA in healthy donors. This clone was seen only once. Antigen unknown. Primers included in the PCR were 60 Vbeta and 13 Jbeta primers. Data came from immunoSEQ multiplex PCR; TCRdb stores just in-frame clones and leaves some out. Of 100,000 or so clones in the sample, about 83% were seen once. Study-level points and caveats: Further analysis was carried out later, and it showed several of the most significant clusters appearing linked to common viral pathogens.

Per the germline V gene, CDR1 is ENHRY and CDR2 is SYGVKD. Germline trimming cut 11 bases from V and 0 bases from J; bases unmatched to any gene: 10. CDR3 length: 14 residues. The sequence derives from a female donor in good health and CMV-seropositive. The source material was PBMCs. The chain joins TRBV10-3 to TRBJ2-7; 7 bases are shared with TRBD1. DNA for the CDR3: TGTGCCGCCCGACAGGGAATAAGCTCCTACGAGCAGTACTTC. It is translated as CAARQGISSYEQYF.